The rows below give T cell receptor beta chains drawn from one sample of a study of cytotoxic CD8 clonotypes in ibrutinib-treated CLL. Sequenced by immunoSEQ multiplex PCR; TCRdb stores in-frame clones only, minus some. The sample lists about 14,000 clones, 55% to 70% occurring once. Sequencing was performed on PBMCs, taken before ibrutinib treatment. Receptors were obtained from a human donor with chronic lymphocytic leukemia. Each CDR3 is given with its conserved first and last residue. The D gene is left open where the match is weak. Expanded clones get a size class; other rows say once, few or many, or leave the size out.

clone_size	v_call	j_call	d_call	cdr3_nt	cdr3_aa
-	TRBV4-1	TRBJ2-5	TRBD1	TGCGCCAGCAGCCAAGTCGGACAGGGTTTAGAGACCCAGTACTTC	CASSQVGQGLETQYF
-	TRBV10-3	TRBJ1-1	-	TGTGCCATCAGTGAGTACCATGGGAACACTGAAGCTTTCTTT	CAISEYHGNTEAFF
-	TRBV11-2	TRBJ1-1	-	TGTGCCAGCAGCTTTAGTCCGGGCGACAACACTGAAGCTTTCTTT	CASSFSPGDNTEAFF
-	TRBV5-4	TRBJ1-1	TRBD1	TGTGCCAGCAGCTTCTGGGACAGGGCGAACACTGAAGCTTTCTTT	CASSFWDRANTEAFF
-	TRBV9	TRBJ2-4	-	TGTGCCAGCAGCGTAGGGTGGGGCCCCCAGTCAGCCAAAAACATTCAGTACTTC	CASSVGWGPQSAKNIQYF
-	TRBV30	TRBJ2-7	-	TGTGCCTGGAGTGTTAAGGGCGACGAGCAGTACTTC	CAWSVKGDEQYF
-	TRBV5-6	TRBJ2-7	TRBD2	TGTGCCAGCATCCGGGGCGGGGGCTACGAGCAGTACTTC	CASIRGGGYEQYF
-	TRBV16	TRBJ1-1	-	TGTGCCAGCAGCTTCCTGGACGGCACTGAAGCTTTCTTT	CASSFLDGTEAFF
once	TRBV7-6	TRBJ1-1	-	TGTGCCAGCAGCTTAGTTGGGACCTCCGAAGCTTTCTTT	CASSLVGTSEAFF
-	TRBV5-1	TRBJ1-4	-	TGCGCCAGCAGCTTGGCCGGGGCCCGAACTAATGAAAAACTGTTTTTT	CASSLAGARTNEKLFF
few	TRBV7-7	TRBJ2-1	TRBD1	TGTGCCAGCAGCCGAAATTTACAGGGGGCGGATGAGCAGTTCTTC	CASSRNLQGADEQFF
-	TRBV5-1	TRBJ2-2	TRBD1	TGCGCCAGCAGCTTGTTTACAACAGGGGGTTACGCCGGGGAGCTGTTTTTT	CASSLFTTGGYAGELFF
-	TRBV21-1	TRBJ1-2	-	TGTGCCAGCAGCAAGCCCGGGACGGATGACAATGGCTACACCTTC	CASSKPGTDDNGYTF
-	TRBV11-3	TRBJ2-1	-	TGTGCCAGCAGCTTAGATGGCGCACACTCCTACAATGAGCAGTTCTTC	CASSLDGAHSYNEQFF
-	TRBV19	TRBJ2-7	TRBD2	TGTGCCAGTAGCTCCGGACTAGCAATCTACGAGCAGTACTTC	CASSSGLAIYEQYF
-	TRBV5-6	TRBJ1-2	-	TGTGCCAGCAGCCCTCCAGGGGCCCGACACTGGGGCTACACCTTC	CASSPPGARHWGYTF
-	TRBV30	TRBJ2-7	TRBD1	TGTGCCTGGAGTTCAGGGGGCGACGAGCAGTACTTC	CAWSSGGDEQYF
-	TRBV4-2	TRBJ2-3	TRBD2	TGTGCCGTCCAGCCTAGCGGGGGCACAGATACGCAGTATTTT	CAVQPSGGTDTQYF
-	TRBV5-6	TRBJ1-1	-	TGTGCCAGCAGCTTTCGGTACAGTACTAAGACTGAAGCTTTCTTT	CASSFRYSTKTEAFF
-	TRBV5-5	TRBJ1-1	-	TGTGCCAGCAGCTCGCGGGCCCCAAACACTGAAGCTTTCTTT	CASSSRAPNTEAFF
-	TRBV7-9	TRBJ2-7	-	TGTGCCAGCAGCTTAGAGGGGACAAAGAGCCCCTACGAGCAGTACTTC	CASSLEGTKSPYEQYF
-	TRBV11-2	TRBJ1-6	-	TGTGCCAGCAGCTTCGGGGGCTCCTATAATTCACCCCTCCACTTT	CASSFGGSYNSPLHF
-	TRBV9	TRBJ1-2	-	TGTGCCAGTACGAAACAGGCCGCTAACTATGGCTACACCTTC	CASTKQAANYGYTF
-	TRBV5-4	TRBJ2-1	-	TGTGCCAGCAGCTTGCGATCCCGCTCCTACAATGAGCAGTTCTTC	CASSLRSRSYNEQFF
once	TRBV30	TRBJ2-3	-	TGTGCCTGGGTTCTGCCGGCGGAGGCAGATACGCAGTATTTT	CAWVLPAEADTQYF
medium-sized	TRBV27	TRBJ2-4	-	TGTGCCAGCAGCCCAACATTAGCCAAAAACATTCAGTACTTC	CASSPTLAKNIQYF
-	TRBV19	TRBJ2-7	-	TGTGCCAGTAGTATAGCCGTCAGGGCTTACGAGCAGTACTTC	CASSIAVRAYEQYF
-	TRBV27	TRBJ2-2	-	TGTGCCAGCACCCGGACAGTGAACACCGGGGAGCTGTTTTTT	CASTRTVNTGELFF
-	TRBV19	TRBJ1-1	-	TGTGCCAGTAGTATCCCCCGTGGCCTTTATTCTCGCGACACTGAAGCTTTCTTT	CASSIPRGLYSRDTEAFF
once	TRBV19	TRBJ2-7	TRBD1	TGTGCCAGTAGTGACAGGGGCGCCGACTACGAGCAGTACTTC	CASSDRGADYEQYF
many	TRBV5-1	TRBJ2-7	TRBD1	TGCGCCAGCAGCGACAATCACCGGGACAGGCTTTCCTACGAGCAGTACTTC	CASSDNHRDRLSYEQYF
-	TRBV7-8	TRBJ2-7	-	TGTGCCAGCAGCTTAGTTTTCGGGGGCCCGAAAGAGCAGTACTTC	CASSLVFGGPKEQYF
once	TRBV4-1	TRBJ1-3	-	TGCGCCAGCAGCCAAGATGAGGGTTATGGAAACACCATATATTTT	CASSQDEGYGNTIYF
few	TRBV27	TRBJ1-5	TRBD1	TGTGCCAGCCGGGACGGACAGGGCAATCAGCCCCAGCATTTT	CASRDGQGNQPQHF
-	TRBV7-7	TRBJ2-5	-	TGTGCCAGCAGCTTAGCGCCAGGGACCCCCCAAGAGACCCAGTACTTC	CASSLAPGTPQETQYF
once	TRBV5-1	TRBJ2-3	TRBD2	TGCGCCAGCTGGGGACTAGCGGGGACCACAGATACGCAGTATTTT	CASWGLAGTTDTQYF
-	TRBV11-2	TRBJ2-1	-	TGTGCCAGCAGCTTCCTACAGAGCTCCTACAATGAGCAGTTCTTC	CASSFLQSSYNEQFF
-	TRBV5-4	TRBJ2-1	-	TGTGCCAGCAGTCAGGACCGGGACTCGTACAATGAGCAGTTCTTC	CASSQDRDSYNEQFF
-	TRBV5-4	TRBJ1-1	-	TGTGCCAGCAGCTTGGGGGAGGGACCCATGAACACTGAAGCTTTCTTT	CASSLGEGPMNTEAFF
-	TRBV10-1	TRBJ1-2	TRBD1	TGCGCCAGCAGCGTTACAGGGGGCTATGGCTACACCTTC	CASSVTGGYGYTF
-	TRBV25-1	TRBJ2-7	-	TGTGCCAGCAGTGGAGGGTACGAGCAGTACTTC	CASSGGYEQYF
-	TRBV27	TRBJ2-1	TRBD2	TGTGCCAGCAGTTTTCAAGCGGGGGGGAATGAGCAGTTCTTC	CASSFQAGGNEQFF
-	TRBV10-2	TRBJ1-2	-	TGCGCCAGCAGCCCCGTAGAGGGAAGGAGCTACACCTTC	CASSPVEGRSYTF
-	TRBV20-1	TRBJ2-7	-	TGCAGTGCTGAAGGCGATCACGAGCAGTACTTC	CSAEGDHEQYF
large	TRBV4-1	TRBJ2-2	TRBD2	TGCGCCAGCAGCCCTACTCCTAGCGGGGGAGGTGAGGGGGAGCTGTTTTTT	CASSPTPSGGGEGELFF
once	TRBV7-9	TRBJ2-1	-	TGTGCCAGCAGCCACCTACCGGGACCCGAGCAGTTCTTC	CASSHLPGPEQFF
once	TRBV5-4	TRBJ1-2	-	TGTGCCAGCAGCTTGGATCACGGTGGCTACACCTTC	CASSLDHGGYTF
-	TRBV5-1	TRBJ2-7	TRBD1	TGCGCCAGCAGCTTGGCCGAGACAGGGAAAAGAAGCTCCTACGAGCAGTACTTC	CASSLAETGKRSSYEQYF
-	TRBV2	TRBJ1-3	-	TGTGCCAGCATGGCCGACTCTGGAAACACCATATATTTT	CASMADSGNTIYF
-	TRBV11-2	TRBJ2-3	-	TGTGCCAGCAGCTTGCGCGGGGTTGCAGATACGCAGTATTTT	CASSLRGVADTQYF
-	TRBV6-1	TRBJ2-1	TRBD1	TGTGCCAGCAGTGAACTTAGGTCGGGGACAGTTAGATTCTTC	CASSELRSGTVRFF
-	TRBV27	TRBJ2-1	-	TGTGCCAGCAGTTCCAGGACTTGGCACGAGCAGTTCTTC	CASSSRTWHEQFF
-	TRBV5-6	TRBJ1-4	-	TGTGCCAGCAGCTTGGGGCCGGCAGGGACTAATGAAAAACTGTTTTTT	CASSLGPAGTNEKLFF
-	TRBV7-8	TRBJ2-7	TRBD2	TGTGCCAGCAGCTTAACGGGGGGGACCTACGAGCAGTACTTC	CASSLTGGTYEQYF
-	TRBV5-6	TRBJ2-7	-	TGTGCCAGCAACCTCGGGGCAAGCTCCTACGAGCAGTACTTC	CASNLGASSYEQYF
-	TRBV18	TRBJ2-7	-	TGTGCCAGCTCACCACCGGTCCGGTCTAGCTCCTACGAGCAGTACTTC	CASSPPVRSSSYEQYF